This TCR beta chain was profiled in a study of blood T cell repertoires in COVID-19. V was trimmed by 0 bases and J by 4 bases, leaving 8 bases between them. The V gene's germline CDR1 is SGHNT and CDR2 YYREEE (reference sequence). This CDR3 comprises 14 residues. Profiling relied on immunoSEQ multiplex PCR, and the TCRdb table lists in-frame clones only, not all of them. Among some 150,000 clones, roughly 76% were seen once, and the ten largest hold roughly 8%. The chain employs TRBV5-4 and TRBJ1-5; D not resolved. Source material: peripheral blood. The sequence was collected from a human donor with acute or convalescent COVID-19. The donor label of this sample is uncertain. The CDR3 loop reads CASSLGGDNQPQHF. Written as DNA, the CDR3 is TGTGCCAGCAGCTTGGGCGGGGATAATCAGCCCCAGCATTTT.